This T cell receptor (beta chain) was recovered during a study of response to subunit inactivated influenza vaccine. Study-wide results and limits: It was the authors' suggestion that each seasonal influenza vaccination recruits few new T cells.

Germline V gene data show CDR1 as SGHVS and CDR2 as FQNEAQ. J lost 2 bases, V lost 5 bases, and 17 bases had no gene match. This CDR3 has 20 residues. This clonotype was found a few times. What it binds is unknown. TCRdb called the RT-PCR reads again in MiXCR, with one record for every CDR3 protein. The sample includes fewer than 700,000 distinct CDR3 sequences, 10% to 15% of them seen just once. Sequencing used PBMCs from blood, obtained 45 days after vaccination. The J gene is TRBJ2-7, the V gene TRBV7-8, with 14 bases fitting TRBD2. The sequence was obtained from a man aged 50 or older who received an inactivated influenza vaccine. The CDR3 DNA reads TGTGCCAGCAGCCCAAGTAGGGTTCCCGGGACTAGCGGGGGCACCTACGAGCAGTACTTC. This sequence encodes CASSPSRVPGTSGGTYEQYF.